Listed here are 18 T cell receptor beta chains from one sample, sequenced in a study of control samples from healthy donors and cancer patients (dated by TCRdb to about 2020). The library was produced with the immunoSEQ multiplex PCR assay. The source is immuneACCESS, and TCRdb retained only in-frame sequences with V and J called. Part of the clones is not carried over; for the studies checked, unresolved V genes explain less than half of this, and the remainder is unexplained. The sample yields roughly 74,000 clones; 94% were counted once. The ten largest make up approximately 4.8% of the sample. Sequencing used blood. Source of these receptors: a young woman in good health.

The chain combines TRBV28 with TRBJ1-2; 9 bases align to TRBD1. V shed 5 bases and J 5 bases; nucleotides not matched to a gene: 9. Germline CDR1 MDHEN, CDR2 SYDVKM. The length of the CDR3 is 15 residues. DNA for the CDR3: TGTGCCAGCAGTCTCCGGGACAGGGCCCTTTATGGCTACACCTTC. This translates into CASSLRDRALYGYTF.

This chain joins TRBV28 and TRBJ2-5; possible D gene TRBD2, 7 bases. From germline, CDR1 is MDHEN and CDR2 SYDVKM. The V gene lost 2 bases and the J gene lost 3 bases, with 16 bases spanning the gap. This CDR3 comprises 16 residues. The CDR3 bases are TGTGCCAGCAGTTTAGGGGGGGCAGTTAGAAAAGAGACCCAGTACTTC. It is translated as CASSLGGAVRKETQYF.

This CDR3 is CASLHLTGRSNEQFF. The CDR3 nucleotides are TGTGCCAGCCTGCACCTCACGGGACGAAGCAATGAGCAGTTCTTC. This chain joins TRBV2 and TRBJ2-1; D may be TRBD1 or TRBD2 (5 bases each). Trimming left V 8 bases short and J 6 bases short, with 20 bases between. In germline, CDR1 is SNHLY, CDR2 FYNNEI. The CDR3 loop spans 15 amino acids.

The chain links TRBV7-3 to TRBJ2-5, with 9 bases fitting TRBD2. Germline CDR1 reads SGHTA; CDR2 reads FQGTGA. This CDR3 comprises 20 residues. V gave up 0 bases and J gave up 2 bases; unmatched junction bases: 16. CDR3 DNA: TGTGCCAGCAGCTTAACGGGGGTAGCGGGAGTTGGGCGCCAACAAGAGACCCAGTACTTC. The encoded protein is CASSLTGVAGVGRQQETQYF.

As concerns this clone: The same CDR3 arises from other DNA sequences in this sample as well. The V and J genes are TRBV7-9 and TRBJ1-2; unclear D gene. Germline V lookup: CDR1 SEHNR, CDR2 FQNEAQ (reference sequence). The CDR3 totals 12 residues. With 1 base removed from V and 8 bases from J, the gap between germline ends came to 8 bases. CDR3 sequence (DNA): TGTGCCAGCAGCTTAGGGGGTCGGGGCTACACCTTC. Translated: CASSLGGRGYTF.

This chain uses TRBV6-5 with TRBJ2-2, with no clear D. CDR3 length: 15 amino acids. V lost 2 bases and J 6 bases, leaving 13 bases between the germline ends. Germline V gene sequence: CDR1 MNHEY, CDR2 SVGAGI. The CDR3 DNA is TGTGCCAGCAGTTACATCGTTGGGGTGTCCGGGGAGCTGTTTTTT. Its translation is CASSYIVGVSGELFF.

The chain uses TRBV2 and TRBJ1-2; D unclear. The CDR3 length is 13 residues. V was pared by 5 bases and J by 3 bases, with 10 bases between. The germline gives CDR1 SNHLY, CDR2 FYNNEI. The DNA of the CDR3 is TGTGCCAGCAGTACACAGCTAGACTATGGCTACACCTTC. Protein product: CASSTQLDYGYTF.

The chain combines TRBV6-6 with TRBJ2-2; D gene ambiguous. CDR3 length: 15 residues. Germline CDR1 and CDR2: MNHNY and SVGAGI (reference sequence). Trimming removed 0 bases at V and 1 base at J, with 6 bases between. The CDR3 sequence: CASSYSRQNTGELFF. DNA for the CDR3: TGTGCCAGCAGTTACTCCCGACAGAACACCGGGGAGCTGTTTTTT.

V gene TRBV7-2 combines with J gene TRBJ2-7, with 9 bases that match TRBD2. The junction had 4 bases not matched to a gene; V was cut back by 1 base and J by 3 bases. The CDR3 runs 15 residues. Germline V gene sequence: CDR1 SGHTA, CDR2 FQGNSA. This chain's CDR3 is CASSLGRGGYYEQYF. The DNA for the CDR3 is TGTGCCAGCAGCTTAGGGCGGGGGGGCTACTACGAGCAGTACTTC.

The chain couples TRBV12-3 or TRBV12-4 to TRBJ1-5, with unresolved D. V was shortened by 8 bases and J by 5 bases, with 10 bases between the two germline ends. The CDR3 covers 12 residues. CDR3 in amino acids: CASQFSDQPQHF. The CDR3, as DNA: TGTGCCAGCCAATTCTCAGATCAGCCCCAGCATTTT.

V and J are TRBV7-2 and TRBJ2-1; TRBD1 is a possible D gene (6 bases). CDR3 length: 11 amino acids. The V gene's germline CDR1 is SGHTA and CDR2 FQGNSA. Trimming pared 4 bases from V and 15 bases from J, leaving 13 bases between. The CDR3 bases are TGTGCCAGCAGCTCGTTACAGGGCCTGTTCTTC. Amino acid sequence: CASSSLQGLFF.

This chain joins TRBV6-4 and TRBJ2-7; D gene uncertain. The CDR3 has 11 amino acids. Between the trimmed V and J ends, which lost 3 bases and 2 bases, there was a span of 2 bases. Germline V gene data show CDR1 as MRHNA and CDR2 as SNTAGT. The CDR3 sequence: CASSEAYEQYF. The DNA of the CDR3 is TGTGCCAGCAGTGAGGCCTACGAGCAGTACTTC.

CDR3 protein: CASSPRQVIYGYTF. The CDR3 DNA is TGTGCCAGCAGTCCTAGACAGGTCATCTATGGCTACACCTTC. V usage is TRBV28 and J usage is TRBJ1-2, with D tentatively TRBD1 (6 bases). Germline V gene sequence: CDR1 MDHEN, CDR2 SYDVKM. Trimming removed 5 bases from V and 4 bases from J, with 14 bases in between. This CDR3 contains 14 residues.

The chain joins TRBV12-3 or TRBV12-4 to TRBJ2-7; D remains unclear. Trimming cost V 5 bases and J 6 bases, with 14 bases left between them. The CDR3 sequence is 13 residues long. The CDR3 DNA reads TGTGCCAGCAGTCCCCAGGCCGGGCTCGAGCAGTACTTC. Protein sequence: CASSPQAGLEQYF.

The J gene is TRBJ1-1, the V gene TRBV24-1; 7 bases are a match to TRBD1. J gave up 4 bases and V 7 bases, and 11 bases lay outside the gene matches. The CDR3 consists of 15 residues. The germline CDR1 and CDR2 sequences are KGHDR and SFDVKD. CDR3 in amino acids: CATSETGVQGTEAFF. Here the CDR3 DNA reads TGTGCCACCAGCGAAACAGGGGTTCAGGGCACTGAAGCTTTCTTT.

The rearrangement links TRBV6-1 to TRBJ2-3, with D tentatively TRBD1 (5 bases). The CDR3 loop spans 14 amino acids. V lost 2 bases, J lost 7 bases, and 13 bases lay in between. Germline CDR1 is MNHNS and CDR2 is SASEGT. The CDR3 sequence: CASSELVGANTQYF. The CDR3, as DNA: TGTGCCAGCAGTGAACTGGTTGGGGCAAATACGCAGTATTTT.

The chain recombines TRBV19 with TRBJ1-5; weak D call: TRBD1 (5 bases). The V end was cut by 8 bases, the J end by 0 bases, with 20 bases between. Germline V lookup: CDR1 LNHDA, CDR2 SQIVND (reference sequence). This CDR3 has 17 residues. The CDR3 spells CASGSEGPSYSNQPQHF. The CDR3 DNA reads TGTGCCAGTGGATCAGAGGGACCGAGTTATAGCAATCAGCCCCAGCATTTT.

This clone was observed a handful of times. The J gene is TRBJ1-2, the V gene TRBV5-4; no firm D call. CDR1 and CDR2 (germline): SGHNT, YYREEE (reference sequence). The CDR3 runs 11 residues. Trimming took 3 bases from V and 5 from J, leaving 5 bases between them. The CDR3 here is CASSSFYGYTF. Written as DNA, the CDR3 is TGTGCCAGCAGCTCCTTTTATGGCTACACCTTC.